One sample yielded the 9 T cell receptor beta chains listed below, sequenced in a study of cytomegalovirus exposure and HLA in healthy donors. Primers: 60 Vbeta forward and 13 Jbeta reverse. Assay: immunoSEQ multiplex PCR; the TCRdb copy retains only in-frame clones and omits some. Of some 140,000 clones listed, 74% were seen once; the top ten hold approximately 2.1%. Sequencing input: PBMCs. These receptors were collected from a man aged 30-40 years in good health and CMV-seronegative.

This chain joins TRBV5-8 and TRBJ2-5; possibly TRBD2 for D (5 bases). Trimming pared 3 bases from V and 5 bases from J, leaving 11 bases between. Germline values: CDR1 SGHTS, CDR2 YDEGEE. The CDR3 is 13 amino acids. CDR3 DNA: TGTGCCAGCAGCTCGGGGAGAAGCGAGACCCAGTACTTC. Its translation: CASSSGRSETQYF.

The chain recombines TRBV13 with TRBJ2-7, with TRBD2 matching over 7 bases. The CDR3 consists of 15 residues. Trimming cost V 4 bases and J 2 bases; bases outside gene matches: 8. CDR1 PRHDT and CDR2 FYEKMQ come from the germline V gene (reference sequence). Here the CDR3 reads CASSSPGGSPYEQYF. The CDR3 DNA is TGTGCCAGCAGCTCCCCGGGGGGTTCCCCCTACGAGCAGTACTTC.

Points on this clone: The identical CDR3 is also encoded by other nucleotide sequences in the sample. V and J are TRBV5-6 and TRBJ1-1, with a possible D match to TRBD1 (5 bases). The CDR3 extends over 13 amino acids. In germline, CDR1 is SGHDT, CDR2 YYEEEE. V was pared by 1 base and J by 1 base, with 5 bases between. As DNA, the CDR3 is TGTGCCAGCAGCTTGCAGGGGAACACTGAAGCTTTCTTT. The encoded protein is CASSLQGNTEAFF.

The chain links TRBV27 to TRBJ2-7, with a tentative D call TRBD1 (5 bases). Germline loops: CDR1 MNHEY, CDR2 SMNVEV (reference sequence). V shed 2 bases and J shed 0 bases, with 11 bases lying between them. The CDR3 consists of 15 residues. The CDR3 spells CASSLRGSLSYEQYF. CDR3 nucleotide sequence: TGTGCCAGCAGTTTAAGGGGATCCCTCTCCTACGAGCAGTACTTC.

This chain uses TRBV28 with TRBJ1-5; the match to TRBD1 covers 9 bases. The junction had 8 bases not matched to a gene; V was cut back by 7 bases and J by 4 bases. CDR3 length equals 15 residues. Germline V gene sequence: CDR1 MDHEN, CDR2 SYDVKM. The CDR3 DNA reads TGTGCCAGCAACTTTCCGGGACAGGGAAATCAGCCCCAGCATTTT. Its translation is CASNFPGQGNQPQHF.

V and J are TRBV7-6 and TRBJ2-5, with TRBD2 matching over 10 bases. The trim removed 3 bases at V and 5 bases at J, leaving 9 bases unmatched. Germline V gives CDR1 SGHVS, CDR2 FNYEAQ. The CDR3 contains 16 residues. The CDR3 coding sequence is TGTGCCAGCAGCTTGGGTAGCGGGGGGCCTAGGGAGACCCAGTACTTC. Translation: CASSLGSGGPRETQYF.

This clone was seen only a few times. The chain carries TRBV6-1 and TRBJ1-5; unclear D gene. V was trimmed by 3 bases and J by 0 bases, leaving 9 bases between them. The CDR3 consists of 15 residues. The germline CDR1 and CDR2 sequences are MNHNS and SASEGT. CDR3 protein: CASSDSSYSNQPQHF. CDR3 sequence (DNA): TGTGCCAGCAGTGATTCCAGTTATAGCAATCAGCCCCAGCATTTT.

This clone showed up just a few times. V and J are TRBV2 and TRBJ2-2; 8 nucleotides match TRBD1. V lost 6 bases and J lost 3; bases outside the gene matches: 3. The CDR3 spans 14 residues. Germline CDR1 reads SNHLY; CDR2 reads FYNNEI. In nucleotides, the CDR3 is TGTGCCAGCAGGGCGACAGGGGACACCGGGGAGCTGTTTTTT. Protein product: CASRATGDTGELFF.

V is TRBV28 and J is TRBJ1-1; D is undetermined. The CDR3 consists of 12 residues. V lost 6 bases and J 1 base, leaving 6 bases between the germline ends. Germline CDR1 reads MDHEN; CDR2 reads SYDVKM. The CDR3 is CASSNKNTEAFF. The DNA of the CDR3 is TGTGCCAGCAGCAACAAGAACACTGAAGCTTTCTTT. Drawing the rest from reference TRBV28 and TRBJ1-1, the complete variable domain is DVKVTQSSRYLVKRTGEKVFLECVQDMDHENMFWYRQDPGLGLRLIYFSYDVKMKEKGDIPEGYSVSREKKERFSLILESASTNQTSMYLCASSNKNTEAFFGQGTRLTVV.